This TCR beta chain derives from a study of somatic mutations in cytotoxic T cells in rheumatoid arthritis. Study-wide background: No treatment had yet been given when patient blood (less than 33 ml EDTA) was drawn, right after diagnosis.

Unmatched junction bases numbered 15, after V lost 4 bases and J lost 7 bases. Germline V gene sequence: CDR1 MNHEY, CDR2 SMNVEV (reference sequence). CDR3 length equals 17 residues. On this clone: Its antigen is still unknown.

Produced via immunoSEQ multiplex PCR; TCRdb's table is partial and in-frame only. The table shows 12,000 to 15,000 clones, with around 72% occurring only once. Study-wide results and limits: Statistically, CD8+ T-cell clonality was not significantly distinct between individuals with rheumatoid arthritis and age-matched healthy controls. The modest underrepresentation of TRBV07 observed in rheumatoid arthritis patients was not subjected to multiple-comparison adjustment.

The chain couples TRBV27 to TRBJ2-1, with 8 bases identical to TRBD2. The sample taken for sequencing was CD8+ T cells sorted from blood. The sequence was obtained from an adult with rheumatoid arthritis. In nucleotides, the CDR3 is TGTGCCAGCAGTTCCCTTCGGAGCGGGGGCTTCCTTAATGAGCAGTTCTTC. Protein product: CASSSLRSGGFLNEQFF.